Following are 14 T cell receptor beta chains from one sample sequenced in a study of T cell responses to AZD1222 COVID-19 vaccine. Only in-frame clones appear in the TCRdb table, and some are missing; sequencing was by immunoSEQ multiplex PCR. The table shows about 110,000 clones, with 92% occurring only once. Sequenced here: peripheral blood, sampled 28 days after the second AZD1222 dose. These receptor sequences come from an adult who received the AZD1222 COVID-19 vaccine.

The chain employs TRBV20-1 and TRBJ1-1; D is undetermined. There are 11 residues in the CDR3. CDR1 is DFQATT, CDR2 SNEGSKA, per germline (reference sequence). The V end lost 7 bases, the J end lost 0 bases, and 6 bases lay between the germline ends. The CDR3 region has the DNA TGCAGTGAACTCCTGAACACTGAAGCTTTCTTT. Protein sequence: CSELLNTEAFF.

There are a few counts of this clone. The rearrangement links TRBV19 to TRBJ1-6, with D possibly matching TRBD1 (6 bases). This CDR3 contains 15 residues. Per germline, CDR1 LNHDA and CDR2 SQIVND (reference sequence). Between the trimmed V and J ends, which lost 1 base and 6 bases, there was a span of 10 bases. CDR3: CASSIGGTPNSPLHF. In DNA form, the CDR3 reads TGTGCCAGTAGTATAGGTGGGACACCTAATTCACCCCTCCACTTT.

The V and J genes are TRBV24-1 and TRBJ2-3, with a weak D call TRBD2 (6 bases). Trimming shortened V by 4 bases and J by 2 bases, and 12 bases separated the two germline ends. Germline V lookup: CDR1 KGHDR, CDR2 SFDVKD. The CDR3 contains 15 residues. The CDR3 region is CATSDSGGLTDTQYF. The CDR3 region has the DNA TGTGCCACCAGTGACTCCGGGGGTCTCACAGATACGCAGTATTTT.

The chain is built from TRBV6-5 and TRBJ1-1; D unclear. CDR1 is MNHEY, CDR2 SVGAGI, per germline. V was cut by 0 bases and J by 5 bases, with 10 bases left in between. CDR3 length equals 14 residues. The chain's CDR3 is CASSYSSVRTEAFF. CDR3 DNA sequence: TGTGCCAGCAGTTACTCTAGCGTCCGGACTGAAGCTTTCTTT.

The V and J genes are TRBV19 and TRBJ2-7; no reliable D call. This CDR3 is 12 amino acids long. The germline V gene encodes CDR1 LNHDA and CDR2 SQIVND (reference sequence). V dropped 10 bases and J dropped 7 bases, with 17 bases sitting between them. CDR3 in DNA: TGTGCCACCACCGGCCCGTCCTGGGAGCAGTACTTC. This codes for CATTGPSWEQYF.

This clone was picked up one time. The gene calls are TRBV14 and TRBJ2-3, with D unclear. CDR3 size: 13 residues. V was trimmed by 3 bases and J by 4 bases, leaving 8 bases between them. The germline V gene encodes CDR1 SGHDN and CDR2 FVKESK. In DNA, the CDR3 is TGTGCCAGCAGCCATGACTTCGCAGATACGCAGTATTTT. Residues: CASSHDFADTQYF. Filled out from reference TRBV14 and TRBJ2-3, the complete variable domain reads EAGVTQFPSHSVIEKGQTVTLRCDPISGHDNLYWYRRVMGKEIKFLLHFVKESKQDESGMPNNRFLAERTGGTYSTLKVQPAELEDSGVYFCASSHDFADTQYFGPGTRLTVL.

This clone has just one count. This chain connects TRBV12-3 or TRBV12-4 to TRBJ1-1; D is ambiguous. This CDR3 is 13 amino acids long. Between the trimmed V and J ends, which lost 4 bases and 1 base, there was a span of 7 bases. The CDR3 DNA follows: TGTGCCAGCAGTTATTCTTCGAACACTGAAGCTTTCTTT. Translation: CASSYSSNTEAFF.

This clone was detected once. The rearrangement links TRBV11-3 to TRBJ2-7; maybe TRBD2 (7 bases). The CDR3 runs to 20 residues. Germline CDR1 is SGHNT and CDR2 is YENEEA. V lost 0 bases to trimming and J lost 2 bases, with 26 bases between them. The CDR3 DNA sequence: TGTGCCAGCAGCTTAGAGGCCTGGGATTTTTGCGGGGGCCTTACCTACGAGCAGTACTTC. This gives the protein CASSLEAWDFCGGLTYEQYF.

The rearrangement uses TRBV25-1 and TRBJ2-3; D gene uncertain. Germline loops: CDR1 MGHDK, CDR2 SYGVNS. The CDR3 totals 11 residues. Trimming removed 4 bases at V and 8 bases at J, with 7 bases between. The CDR3 DNA is TGTGCCAGCAGTGGCGAGAGTACGCAGTATTTT. This encodes CASSGESTQYF.

The genes are TRBV6-1 and TRBJ1-2, with D unresolved. From germline, CDR1 is MNHNS and CDR2 SASEGT. Trimming pared 3 bases from V and 14 bases from J, leaving 19 bases between. The CDR3 runs to 13 residues. In DNA form, the CDR3 reads TGTGCCAGCAGTGATAGTTCGATCGGGCGAGGGACCTTC. Translation gives CASSDSSIGRGTF.

This clone was seen once. The V call is TRBV28, the J call TRBJ1-6; tentative D call: TRBD1 (6 bases). Looked up from germline, CDR1 is MDHEN and CDR2 is SYDVKM. Trimming shortened V by 3 bases and J by 0 bases, and 21 bases separated the two germline ends. This CDR3 region has 20 residues. The CDR3 sequence: CASSFGVYRVEGSYNSPLHF. DNA of the CDR3: TGTGCCAGCAGTTTTGGGGTGTACAGGGTTGAAGGCTCCTATAATTCACCCCTCCACTTT.

The chain employs TRBV2 and TRBJ2-5, with TRBD2 matching 7 bases. The V gene's germline CDR1 is SNHLY and CDR2 FYNNEI. V gave up 7 bases and J gave up 1 base; unmatched junction bases: 9. The CDR3 is 15 residues long. The DNA of the CDR3 is TGTGCCAGCACCCCGAGGGAGGGGATCCAAGAGACCCAGTACTTC. Amino acids: CASTPREGIQETQYF.

The rearrangement links TRBV5-1 to TRBJ2-7, with 8 bases lining up with TRBD1. The germline CDR1 and CDR2 sequences are SGHRS and YFSETQ. The trim removed 0 bases at V and 5 bases at J, leaving 4 bases unmatched. CDR3 size: 14 residues. CDR3: CASSLGQGNHEQYF. The CDR3 coding sequence is TGCGCCAGCAGCTTGGGACAGGGGAACCACGAGCAGTACTTC.

The V and J genes are TRBV4-2 and TRBJ2-7; D gene uncertain. The ends were cut back, 4 bases at V and 2 bases at J, with 15 bases in the middle. The germline gives CDR1 LGHNA, CDR2 YNFKEQ. This CDR3 has 15 residues. CDR3 region: CASSLGEANPYEQYF. CDR3 sequence (DNA): TGTGCCAGCAGCCTAGGAGAGGCCAATCCCTACGAGCAGTACTTC.